The sequence of this T cell receptor (beta chain) was determined in a study of T cell responses to AZD1222 COVID-19 vaccine. Only in-frame clones appear in the TCRdb table, and some are missing; sequencing was by immunoSEQ multiplex PCR. In the table there are over 110,000 clones, about nine tenths of which are singletons. The CDR3 loop spans 16 amino acids. The ends were cut back, 0 bases at V and 7 bases at J, with 16 bases in the middle. CDR1 and CDR2 (germline): SGHRS, YFSETQ. J is TRBJ1-4 and V is TRBV5-1; D gene unclear. The sequence was obtained from an adult in good health. The specimen comprised peripheral blood, sampled on day 0 of AZD1222 vaccination. CDR3 sequence: CASSLDRPGNGEKLFF. The CDR3 DNA follows: TGCGCCAGCAGCTTGGATCGGCCGGGTAATGGTGAAAAACTGTTTTTT.